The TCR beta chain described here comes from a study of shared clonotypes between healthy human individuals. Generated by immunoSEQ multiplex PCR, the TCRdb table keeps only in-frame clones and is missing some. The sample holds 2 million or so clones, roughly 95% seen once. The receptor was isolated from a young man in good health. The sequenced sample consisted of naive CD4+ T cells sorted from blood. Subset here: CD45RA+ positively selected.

The DNA of the CDR3 is TGTGCCAGCAGCTTAGCGCCCGGACACGCTACCAATGAGCAGTTCTTC. It encodes CASSLAPGHATNEQFF. This chain joins TRBV7-2 and TRBJ2-1, with D perhaps TRBD1 (5 bases). Deletions cut 0 bases from V and 6 bases from J, with 15 bases between. Germline CDR1 SGHTA, CDR2 FQGNSA. The CDR3 is 16 residues long. Full variable domain (outside the CDR3, taken from reference TRBV7-2 and TRBJ2-1): GAGVSQSPSNKVTEKGKDVELRCDPISGHTALYWYRQSLGQGLEFLIYFQGNSAPDKSGLPSDRFSAERTGGSVSTLTIQRTQQEDSAVYLCASSLAPGHATNEQFFGPGTRLTVL.